The 28 T cell receptor beta chains reported below all come from one sample, sequenced in a study of blood T cell repertoires in COVID-19. This table comes from immunoSEQ multiplex PCR, and its TCRdb copy is limited to in-frame clones, with some not included. The sample lists more than 85,000 clones; 70% to 90% were seen once. The sample comprised peripheral blood. Receptors were obtained from a woman aged 60-70 years with acute or convalescent COVID-19.

J is TRBJ1-6 and V is TRBV6-5, with D perhaps TRBD1 (6 bases). The germline gives CDR1 MNHEY, CDR2 SVGAGI. V gave up 7 bases and J gave up 6 bases, with 16 bases separating them. The CDR3 contains 15 residues. CDR3 nucleotides: TGTGCCAGCACCACAGGGAGTTGGGCTAATTCACCCCTCCACTTT. Translated, it gives CASTTGSWANSPLHF.

The chain couples TRBV15 to TRBJ1-1; TRBD1 matches 7 bases. CDR3 size: 13 residues. CDR1 and CDR2 (germline): LNHNV, YYDKDF (reference sequence). V was pared by 0 bases and J by 10 bases, with 5 bases of the junction left unmatched. The CDR3 loop reads CATSRDKTGRAFF. CDR3 DNA sequence: TGTGCCACCAGCAGAGATAAGACAGGGAGAGCTTTCTTT.

The rearrangement links TRBV18 to TRBJ2-6, with D unresolved. The germline V and J ends were trimmed by 6 bases and 0 bases, with 21 bases remaining between them. This CDR3 spans 19 amino acids. Per the germline V gene, CDR1 is KGHSH and CDR2 is LQKENI. The CDR3 coding sequence is TGTGCCAGCTCCTCTGCTCTCATAAACCCTACCTCTGGGGCCAACGTCCTGACTTTC. This encodes CASSSALINPTSGANVLTF.

The chain has TRBV4-1 and TRBJ1-1, with D possibly TRBD1 on 5 matching bases. CDR3 size: 13 residues. Germline assignment: CDR1 MGHRA and CDR2 YSYEKL. The V and J ends lost 5 bases and 0 bases respectively, with 7 bases between them. DNA for the CDR3: TGCGCCAGCAGCGACAGCTTGAACACTGAAGCTTTCTTT. Amino acid sequence: CASSDSLNTEAFF.

The rearrangement uses TRBV5-4 and TRBJ1-1; D gene unclear. Germline CDR1 and CDR2: SGHNT and YYREEE (reference sequence). The CDR3 runs 13 residues. Trimming shortened V by 4 bases and J by 1 base, and 8 bases separated the two germline ends. The CDR3 DNA sequence: TGTGCCAGCAGCATCACAACGAACACTGAAGCTTTCTTT. Residues: CASSITTNTEAFF.

V and J are TRBV6-5 and TRBJ2-1; D is perhaps TRBD1 (6 bases). Germline CDR1 reads MNHEY; CDR2 reads SVGAGI. This CDR3 is built from 12 residues. V lost 7 bases and J lost 10, with 14 bases in between. For the CDR3, the DNA is TGTGCCAGCAAGGGGGTTTCGCGGGAGCAGTTCTTC. This encodes CASKGVSREQFF.

The chain employs TRBV6-5 and TRBJ1-1, with D possibly being TRBD1 (5 bases). The CDR3 sequence is 13 residues long. CDR1 MNHEY and CDR2 SVGAGI come from the germline V gene. V lost 4 bases, J lost 0 bases, and 6 bases lay in between. In DNA form, the CDR3 reads TGTGCCAGCAGTTCAGGGATGAACACTGAAGCTTTCTTT. Translated, it gives CASSSGMNTEAFF.

The rearrangement joins TRBV9 to TRBJ1-1; D is ambiguous. This CDR3 spans 14 amino acids. The ends were cut back, 0 bases at V and 0 bases at J, with 6 bases in the middle. CDR1 is SGDLS and CDR2 is YYNGEE in the germline V gene. The CDR3 reads CASSVDSLNTEAFF. CDR3 nucleotide sequence: TGTGCCAGCAGCGTAGACAGCCTGAACACTGAAGCTTTCTTT.

This clone was seen only a few times. The chain carries TRBV19 and TRBJ2-6, with D unresolved. Germline lookup yields CDR1 LNHDA and CDR2 SQIVND (reference sequence). There are 15 residues in the CDR3. V dropped 4 bases and J dropped 1 base, with 8 bases sitting between them. The CDR3 is CASSTTPSGANVLTF. In DNA form, the CDR3 reads TGTGCCAGTAGTACAACACCGTCTGGGGCCAACGTCCTGACTTTC.

This clone was observed once. The chain joins TRBV24-1 to TRBJ1-3; D unresolved. The germline gives CDR1 KGHDR, CDR2 SFDVKD. The CDR3 loop spans 14 amino acids. Trimming left V 9 bases short and J 6 bases short, with 17 bases between. CDR3 in amino acids: CATSGSYSPNTIYF. DNA of the CDR3: TGTGCCACCTCTGGGAGTTACAGCCCAAACACCATATATTTT.

The chain joins TRBV9 to TRBJ1-2; 8 bases line up with TRBD1. The J segment lost 2 bases and the V segment lost 2 bases, leaving 2 bases of the junction unmatched. CDR1 and CDR2 (germline): SGDLS, YYNGEE. There are 14 residues in the CDR3. CDR3 region: CASSVGDRNYGYTF. CDR3 sequence (DNA): TGTGCCAGCAGCGTCGGGGACAGGAACTATGGCTACACCTTC. Full variable domain (outside the CDR3, taken from reference TRBV9 and TRBJ1-2): DSGVTQTPKHLITATGQRVTLRCSPRSGDLSVYWYQQSLDQGLQFLIQYYNGEERAKGNILERFSAQQFPDLHSELNLSSLELGDSALYFCASSVGDRNYGYTFGSGTRLTVV.

The V call is TRBV5-6, the J call TRBJ2-5, with 7 positions matching TRBD2. This CDR3 region has 14 residues. CDR1 is SGHDT, CDR2 YYEEEE, per germline. The junction had 4 bases not matched to a gene; V was cut back by 5 bases and J by 0 bases. Here the CDR3 reads CASRLSGDQETQYF. The CDR3 DNA sequence: TGTGCCAGCAGACTCAGCGGGGACCAAGAGACCCAGTACTTC.

CDR3 loop: CASSRIASEAFF. CDR3 coding DNA: TGTGCCAGCAGTAGAATAGCCAGTGAAGCTTTCTTT. This chain connects TRBV2 to TRBJ1-1; D gene ambiguous. This CDR3 spans 12 amino acids. In germline, CDR1 is SNHLY, CDR2 FYNNEI. Trimming pared 5 bases from V and 7 bases from J, leaving 11 bases between.

V gene TRBV18 combines with J gene TRBJ2-2, with D possibly being TRBD1 (5 bases). V gave up 3 bases and J gave up 5 bases, with 16 bases separating them. The germline V gene has CDR1 KGHSH and CDR2 LQKENI. This CDR3 has 16 residues. CDR3 amino acids: CASSPQTVKATGELFF. DNA of the CDR3: TGTGCCAGCTCACCGCAGACAGTAAAAGCAACCGGGGAGCTGTTTTTT.

The chain combines TRBV11-1 with TRBJ1-2, with D unclear. This CDR3 contains 15 residues. Germline V CDR1 and CDR2: SGHAT, FQDESV (reference sequence). V was shortened by 1 base and J by 1 base, with 10 bases between the two germline ends. This CDR3 reads CASSLGGTGNYGYTF. The CDR3 nucleotides read TGTGCCAGCAGCTTAGGAGGAACGGGTAACTATGGCTACACCTTC.

The chain combines TRBV7-6 with TRBJ2-1; 7 bases map to TRBD1. This CDR3 spans 13 amino acids. In germline, CDR1 is SGHVS, CDR2 FNYEAQ. The trim removed 1 base at V and 7 bases at J, leaving 1 base unmatched. As DNA, the CDR3 is TGTGCCAGCAGCTTAGGGACAGGAAATGAGCAGTTCTTC. Translated, it gives CASSLGTGNEQFF. Together with reference TRBV7-6 and TRBJ2-1, the CDR3 gives the full variable domain: GAGVSQSPRYKVTKRGQDVALRCDPISGHVSLYWYRQALGQGPEFLTYFNYEAQQDKSGLPNDRFSAERPEGSISTLTIQRTEQRDSAMYRCASSLGTGNEQFFGPGTRLTVL.

V is TRBV4-1 and J is TRBJ1-5, with D possibly being TRBD1 (6 bases). Germline V gene lookup returns CDR1 MGHRA and CDR2 YSYEKL. The CDR3 has 12 residues. Trimming took 4 bases from V and 8 from J, leaving 9 bases between them. CDR3 coding DNA: TGCGCCAGCAGCCGACCAGGGGAGCCCCAGCATTTT. Protein sequence: CASSRPGEPQHF.

This clone was found once. The genes are TRBV24-1 and TRBJ2-2; D is perhaps TRBD2 (5 bases). The CDR3 runs 12 residues. V was clipped by 8 bases and J by 5 bases, with 8 bases between them. Germline assignment: CDR1 KGHDR and CDR2 SFDVKD. CDR3 nucleotide sequence: TGTGCCACCAACGGGAAAACCGGGGAGCTGTTTTTT. Its translation: CATNGKTGELFF.

J is TRBJ2-2 and V is TRBV7-6; 7 nucleotides align to TRBD1. Germline V gene sequence: CDR1 SGHVS, CDR2 FNYEAQ. The ends lost 5 bases at V and 4 bases at J; junction bases unmatched: 10. This CDR3 spans 16 amino acids. The CDR3, as DNA: TGTGCCAGCAGCCAAAACAGGGGTAGTGGCACCGGGGAGCTGTTTTTT. Protein product: CASSQNRGSGTGELFF.

This clone was picked up one time. This rearrangement joins TRBV2 to TRBJ1-2; TRBD1 agrees at 7 bases. Germline assignment: CDR1 SNHLY and CDR2 FYNNEI. The CDR3 spans 13 residues. V lost 7 bases and J lost 4; bases outside the gene matches: 6. CDR3 in amino acids: CASTLDRSYGYTF. Here the CDR3 DNA reads TGTGCCAGCACCCTGGACAGGAGCTATGGCTACACCTTC.

V gene TRBV12-3 or TRBV12-4 combines with J gene TRBJ1-2; D is unclear. The V end was cut by 4 bases, the J end by 7 bases, with 10 bases between. The CDR3 spans 12 residues. The CDR3 sequence: CASSSRTGGYTF. DNA of the CDR3: TGTGCCAGCAGTTCCCGCACGGGTGGCTACACCTTC.

The rearrangement uses TRBV13 and TRBJ2-1; tentative D call: TRBD2 (5 bases). The germline gives CDR1 PRHDT, CDR2 FYEKMQ (reference sequence). V was trimmed by 8 bases and J by 0 bases, leaving 11 bases between them. The CDR3 spans 14 residues. The CDR3 reads CASSQAVSYNEQFF. CDR3 bases: TGTGCCAGCTCCCAAGCGGTCTCCTACAATGAGCAGTTCTTC.

This sequence joins TRBV7-3 and TRBJ2-3; maybe TRBD2 (6 bases). Deletions cut 3 bases from V and 4 bases from J, with 14 bases between. The CDR3 contains 15 residues. The germline CDR1 and CDR2 sequences are SGHTA and FQGTGA. The CDR3 coding sequence is TGTGCCAGCAGCTTGGCCGGGGGTGGGGCAGATACGCAGTATTTT. Protein: CASSLAGGGADTQYF.

This clone was seen a single time. The CDR3 region is CASSSLTGTGNNEQFF. In nucleotides, the CDR3 is TGCGCCAGCAGCTCTTTAACCGGGACAGGGAACAATGAGCAGTTCTTC. The chain links TRBV5-1 to TRBJ2-1; 9 bases align to TRBD1. This CDR3 has 16 residues. V was pared by 3 bases and J by 5 bases, with 9 bases of the junction left unmatched. Looked up from germline, CDR1 is SGHRS and CDR2 is YFSETQ.

The V call is TRBV5-5, the J call TRBJ1-2; TRBD1 is a possible D gene (5 bases). The CDR3 contains 13 residues. Germline V gives CDR1 SGHKS, CDR2 YYEKEE (reference sequence). V lost 1 base and J lost 4, with 8 bases in between. CDR3 coding DNA: TGTGCCAGCAGCTTGCCAGGGATCTATGGCTACACCTTC. This sequence encodes CASSLPGIYGYTF.

The V call is TRBV5-4, the J call TRBJ2-3; 9 nucleotides match TRBD2. J was trimmed by 1 base and V by 4 bases; bases with no gene match: 7. The length of the CDR3 is 16 residues. Germline assignment: CDR1 SGHNT and CDR2 YYREEE (reference sequence). The CDR3 DNA sequence: TGTGCCAGCAGCGGGGGACTAGCTCCCGGCACAGATACGCAGTATTTT. It is translated as CASSGGLAPGTDTQYF.

The chain carries TRBV19 and TRBJ2-3; weak D call: TRBD1 (6 bases). Germline values: CDR1 LNHDA, CDR2 SQIVND (reference sequence). V lost 6 bases and J 5 bases, leaving 15 bases between the germline ends. The CDR3 spans 14 residues. The CDR3 DNA reads as TGTGCCAGTAGCCAAGGGGGACACGGAGATACGCAGTATTTT. Translation gives CASSQGGHGDTQYF.

As for this clone: The same CDR3 also results from other DNA sequences found in this sample. The genes are TRBV6-5 and TRBJ1-1; the D gene is possibly TRBD1 (5 bases). V lost 3 bases and J lost 0, with 8 bases in between. Germline loops: CDR1 MNHEY, CDR2 SVGAGI. This CDR3 has 14 amino acids. CDR3 coding DNA: TGTGCCAGCAGTTATACGGACATGAACACTGAAGCTTTCTTT. Residues: CASSYTDMNTEAFF.